This paragraph reports one TCR beta chain. Its antigen is as yet unknown. These data come from a study of T cell responses to AZD1222 COVID-19 vaccine. Study-wide context: It was second doses at about 4 or about 12 weeks that were pooled.

Only in-frame clones appear in the TCRdb table, and some are missing; sequencing was by immunoSEQ multiplex PCR. The sample has some 100,000 clones, around 90% seen once. Germline CDR1 reads PRHDT; CDR2 reads FYEKMQ (reference sequence). With V trimmed by 6 bases and J by 0 bases, 3 bases remained unmatched. This CDR3 contains 14 residues. General study results and limits: Clonal diversity was possibly underestimated, and the donors were mostly white British, with more females. Spike as a whole was targeted by vaccine-associated CD4 TCRs, dominant at 160-218 and 743-854. Scientists sampled the repertoires only once the peak T cell response had passed.

The rearrangement links TRBV13 to TRBJ2-3; 7 bases align to TRBD1. Sequences were derived from peripheral blood, sampled on day 0 of AZD1222 vaccination. This TCR was recovered from an adult in good health. Here the CDR3 DNA reads TGTGCCAGCAGAGCCAGGGGGAGCACAGATACGCAGTATTTT. Translation: CASRARGSTDTQYF.